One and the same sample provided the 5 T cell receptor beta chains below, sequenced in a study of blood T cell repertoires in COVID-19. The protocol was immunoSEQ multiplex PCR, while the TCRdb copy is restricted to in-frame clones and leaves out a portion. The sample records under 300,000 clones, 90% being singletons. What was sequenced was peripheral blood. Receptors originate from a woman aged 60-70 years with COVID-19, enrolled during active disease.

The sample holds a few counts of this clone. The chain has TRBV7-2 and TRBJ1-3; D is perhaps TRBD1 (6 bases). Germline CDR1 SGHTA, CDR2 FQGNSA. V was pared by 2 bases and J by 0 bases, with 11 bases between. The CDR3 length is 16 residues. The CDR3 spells CASSLTGGLSGNTIYF. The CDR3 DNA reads TGTGCCAGCAGCTTAACTGGGGGCCTCTCTGGAAACACCATATATTTT.

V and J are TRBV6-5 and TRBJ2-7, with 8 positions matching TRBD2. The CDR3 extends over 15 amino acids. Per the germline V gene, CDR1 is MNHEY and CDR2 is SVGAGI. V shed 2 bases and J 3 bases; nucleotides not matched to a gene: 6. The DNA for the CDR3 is TGTGCCAGCAGTTACGCGGCTGCGGGGGGCTACGAGCAGTACTTC. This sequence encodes CASSYAAAGGYEQYF.

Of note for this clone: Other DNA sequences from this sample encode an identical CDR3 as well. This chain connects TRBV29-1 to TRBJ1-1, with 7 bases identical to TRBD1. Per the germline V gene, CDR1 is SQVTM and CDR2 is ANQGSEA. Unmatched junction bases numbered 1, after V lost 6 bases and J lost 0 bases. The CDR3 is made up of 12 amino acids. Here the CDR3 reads CSVGQLNTEAFF. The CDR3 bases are TGCAGCGTGGGACAGTTGAACACTGAAGCTTTCTTT. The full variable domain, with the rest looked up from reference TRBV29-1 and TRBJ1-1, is SAVISQKPSRDICQRGTSLTIQCQVDSQVTMMFWYRQQPGQSLTLIATANQGSEATYESGFVIDKFPISRPNLTFSTLTVSNMSPEDSSIYLCSVGQLNTEAFFGQGTRLTVV.

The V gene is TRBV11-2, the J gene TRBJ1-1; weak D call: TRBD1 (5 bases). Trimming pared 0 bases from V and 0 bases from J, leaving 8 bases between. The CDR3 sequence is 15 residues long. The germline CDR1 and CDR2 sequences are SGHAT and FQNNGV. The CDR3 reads CASSLEYRLNTEAFF. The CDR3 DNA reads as TGTGCCAGCAGCTTAGAGTACAGGTTGAACACTGAAGCTTTCTTT.

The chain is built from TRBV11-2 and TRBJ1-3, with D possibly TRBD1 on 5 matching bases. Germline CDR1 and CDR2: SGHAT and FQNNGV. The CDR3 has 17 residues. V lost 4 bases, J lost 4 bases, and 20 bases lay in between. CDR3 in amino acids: CASSSIRDSTGGNTIYF. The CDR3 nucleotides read TGTGCCAGCAGCTCCATTCGGGACTCCACGGGGGGAAACACCATATATTTT.